The 18 T cell receptor beta chains in this list originate from one sample, sequenced in a study of cytomegalovirus exposure and HLA in healthy donors. PCR was performed using 60 Vbeta and 13 Jbeta primers. Profiled with immunoSEQ multiplex PCR; TCRdb holds only in-frame clones, not every one. Among about 110,000 clones listed, 70% to 85% were seen once. Sequenced input: PBMCs. Receptor source: a man aged 25-45 years in good health and CMV-seropositive.

The rearrangement links TRBV9 to TRBJ2-5; D perhaps matches TRBD2 (7 bases). Trimming took off 1 base at V and 5 bases at J, with 12 bases between the two ends. The CDR3 is 14 residues long. Per the germline V gene, CDR1 is SGDLS and CDR2 is YYNGEE. The CDR3 nucleotides read TGTGCCAGCAGCGTAAGGGGGGAGGGGGAGACCCAGTACTTC. This gives the protein CASSVRGEGETQYF.

This clone showed up just once. V usage is TRBV14 and J usage is TRBJ2-2; D remains unclear. Trimming took 4 bases from V and 5 from J, leaving 11 bases between them. CDR1 is SGHDN, CDR2 FVKESK, per germline. The CDR3 loop spans 14 amino acids. The CDR3 spells CASSPTRLTGELFF. CDR3 DNA: TGTGCCAGCAGCCCTACCCGTCTGACCGGGGAGCTGTTTTTT.

This clone occurred a few times. The chain has TRBV10-3 and TRBJ2-7; D may be TRBD2 (5 bases). Germline CDR1 reads ENHRY; CDR2 reads SYGVKD. The CDR3 spans 14 residues. With 3 bases removed from V and 0 bases from J, the gap between germline ends came to 9 bases. CDR3: CAISEGLTSYEQYF. The DNA for the CDR3 is TGTGCCATCAGTGAAGGACTTACCTCCTACGAGCAGTACTTC.

The rearrangement links TRBV5-1 to TRBJ1-2; D is possibly TRBD1 (5 bases). Germline V gene lookup returns CDR1 SGHRS and CDR2 YFSETQ. V lost 4 bases and J lost 0, with 7 bases in between. The CDR3 spans 13 residues. The CDR3 DNA follows: TGCGCCAGCAGCCAACAGGCTAACTATGGCTACACCTTC. Translation: CASSQQANYGYTF.

The chain uses TRBV7-2 and TRBJ2-2; 8 bases are a match to TRBD1. CDR1 and CDR2 from the germline V gene are SGHTA and FQGNSA. V trimming: 2 bases; J trimming: 6 bases; junction bases outside the gene matches: 11. CDR3 size: 17 residues. The CDR3 bases are TGTGCCAGCAGCTTAATGGTGATCAGGGGGCCCTCCGGGGAGCTGTTTTTT. This codes for CASSLMVIRGPSGELFF. The complete variable domain, with remaining parts taken from reference TRBV7-2 and TRBJ2-2, reads GAGVSQSPSNKVTEKGKDVELRCDPISGHTALYWYRQSLGQGLEFLIYFQGNSAPDKSGLPSDRFSAERTGGSVSTLTIQRTQQEDSAVYLCASSLMVIRGPSGELFFGEGSRLTVL.

In this sample, this clone turned up once. The genes are TRBV5-5 and TRBJ1-5, with D possibly being TRBD1 (5 bases). V lost 1 base to trimming and J lost 5 bases, with 7 bases between them. CDR1 is SGHKS and CDR2 is YYEKEE in the germline V gene (reference sequence). There are 13 residues in the CDR3. The CDR3 reads CASSLLGDQPQHF. CDR3 nucleotide sequence: TGTGCCAGCAGCTTGTTAGGGGATCAGCCCCAGCATTTT.

The chain combines TRBV5-1 with TRBJ2-3; 8 bases align to TRBD2. Trimming removed 1 base from V and 3 bases from J; junction bases left unmatched: 7. The CDR3 is made up of 16 amino acids. Germline lookup yields CDR1 SGHRS and CDR2 YFSETQ. CDR3: CASSLTGGPGTDTQYF. DNA for the CDR3: TGCGCCAGCAGCTTGACGGGGGGGCCCGGGACAGATACGCAGTATTTT.

The CDR3 here is CASSLLPSYGESYTF. Written as DNA, the CDR3 is TGTGCCAGCAGCTTATTGCCCTCGTACGGGGAGTCCTACACCTTC. This sequence joins TRBV7-2 and TRBJ1-2; unclear D gene. This CDR3 comprises 15 residues. V was pared by 2 bases and J by 10 bases, with 20 bases between. The germline V gene has CDR1 SGHTA and CDR2 FQGNSA. Filled out from reference TRBV7-2 and TRBJ1-2, the complete variable domain reads GAGVSQSPSNKVTEKGKDVELRCDPISGHTALYWYRQSLGQGLEFLIYFQGNSAPDKSGLPSDRFSAERTGGSVSTLTIQRTQQEDSAVYLCASSLLPSYGESYTFGSGTRLTVV.

The J gene is TRBJ2-7, the V gene TRBV6-1, with 14 nucleotides matching TRBD2. The junction had 6 bases not matched to a gene; V was cut back by 10 bases and J by 4 bases. The CDR3 consists of 14 residues. Germline values: CDR1 MNHNS, CDR2 SASEGT. CDR3 in DNA: TGTGCCACCGGGACTAGCGGGGGCGTGTACGAGCAGTACTTC. This gives the protein CATGTSGGVYEQYF.

The rearrangement joins TRBV5-1 to TRBJ1-1; no reliable D call. CDR1 SGHRS and CDR2 YFSETQ come from the germline V gene. V lost 4 bases and J 1 base, leaving 8 bases between the germline ends. This CDR3 is built from 13 residues. The CDR3, as DNA: TGCGCCAGCAGCAGGGAGGGGAACACTGAAGCTTTCTTT. It codes for CASSREGNTEAFF.

The chain carries TRBV4-2 and TRBJ2-7, with D possibly matching TRBD2 (6 bases). V gave up 4 bases and J gave up 3 bases, with 19 bases separating them. In germline, CDR1 is LGHNA, CDR2 YNFKEQ. This CDR3 spans 16 amino acids. The CDR3 DNA sequence: TGTGCCAGCAGCCCCTCCGACTACCGGGGGAACTACGAGCAGTACTTC. It yields the protein CASSPSDYRGNYEQYF.

The V call is TRBV9, the J call TRBJ2-5, with 7 bases identical to TRBD1. V dropped 4 bases and J dropped 4; count of bases not matched to a gene: 10. This CDR3 has 15 residues. The germline V gene encodes CDR1 SGDLS and CDR2 YYNGEE. The CDR3 nucleotides read TGTGCCAGCAGCCCCCGGACAGGCTTTGGAGAGACCCAGTACTTC. Its protein is CASSPRTGFGETQYF. The full variable domain, rest sourced from reference TRBV9 and TRBJ2-5, is DSGVTQTPKHLITATGQRVTLRCSPRSGDLSVYWYQQSLDQGLQFLIQYYNGEERAKGNILERFSAQQFPDLHSELNLSSLELGDSALYFCASSPRTGFGETQYFGPGTRLLVL.

This sequence joins TRBV9 and TRBJ1-3; D gene ambiguous. Germline CDR1 is SGDLS and CDR2 is YYNGEE. The CDR3 has 17 amino acids. The V and J ends lost 4 bases and 2 bases respectively, with 19 bases between them. In DNA form, the CDR3 reads TGTGCCAGCAGCCCTTATGCCGGGGTAGACGCTGGAAACACCATATATTTT. Protein: CASSPYAGVDAGNTIYF. The variable domain in full, with the rest retrieved from reference TRBV9 and TRBJ1-3, is DSGVTQTPKHLITATGQRVTLRCSPRSGDLSVYWYQQSLDQGLQFLIQYYNGEERAKGNILERFSAQQFPDLHSELNLSSLELGDSALYFCASSPYAGVDAGNTIYFGEGSWLTVV.

This clone has a handful of counts. The chain is built from TRBV19 and TRBJ1-1; D remains unclear. Trimming removed 7 bases from V and 1 base from J, with 10 bases in between. Germline V CDR1 and CDR2: LNHDA, SQIVND (reference sequence). CDR3 size: 13 residues. CDR3 nucleotide sequence: TGTGCCAGTAACATACGGGGGAACACTGAAGCTTTCTTT. Its protein product is CASNIRGNTEAFF.

The chain recombines TRBV9 with TRBJ2-1; 11 bases fit TRBD2. J gave up 5 bases and V 1 base, and 2 bases lay outside the gene matches. The germline gives CDR1 SGDLS, CDR2 YYNGEE. CDR3 size: 15 residues. CDR3 sequence: CASSVRLAGNNEQFF. The CDR3 bases are TGTGCCAGCAGCGTACGACTAGCGGGGAACAATGAGCAGTTCTTC.

The chain combines TRBV15 with TRBJ1-1; D is unresolved. Germline V gives CDR1 LNHNV, CDR2 YYDKDF (reference sequence). The V gene lost 1 base and the J gene lost 6 bases, with 12 bases spanning the gap. The CDR3 extends over 14 amino acids. The CDR3 loop is CATSRGSSPPEAFF. DNA of the CDR3: TGTGCCACCAGCAGAGGGTCCAGTCCGCCTGAAGCTTTCTTT.

The V gene is TRBV7-9, the J gene TRBJ2-3; the D gene is possibly TRBD1 (6 bases). With 1 base removed from V and 2 bases from J, the gap between germline ends came to 7 bases. CDR1 and CDR2 (germline): SEHNR, FQNEAQ (reference sequence). This CDR3 is 14 amino acids long. The CDR3 loop is CASSLDRDTDTQYF. The CDR3, as DNA: TGTGCCAGCAGCTTAGACAGGGACACAGATACGCAGTATTTT.

The chain uses TRBV5-4 and TRBJ2-3; TRBD1 agrees at 8 bases. This CDR3 is built from 18 residues. CDR1 is SGHNT, CDR2 YYREEE, per germline (reference sequence). V was clipped by 1 base and J by 1 base; unmatched bases: 11. DNA for the CDR3: TGTGCCAGCAGCTTGTATGGGACAGGAACGATGCGCACAGATACGCAGTATTTT. It codes for CASSLYGTGTMRTDTQYF.